The next 9 T cell receptor beta chains were all read from a single sample in a study of blood T cell repertoires in COVID-19. Sequencing used immunoSEQ multiplex PCR; TCRdb keeps in-frame clones, though not all of them. The data show some 150,000 clones, with less than 90% seen just once and 4.4% held by the top ten. The sequenced sample was PBMCs or T cells enriched from blood (not recorded which). The receptor source for this set is a woman between 50 and 59 years old who had recovered from COVID-19.

The V gene is TRBV4-3, the J gene TRBJ2-7, with a tentative D call TRBD1 (7 bases). The CDR3 runs 17 residues. V dropped 4 bases and J dropped 2 bases, with 21 bases sitting between them. Germline CDR1 reads LGHNA; CDR2 reads YSLEER. Here the CDR3 reads CASSPGGQDRSTYEQYV. DNA for the CDR3: TGCGCCAGCAGCCCCGGAGGGCAGGACAGGTCCACCTACGAGCAGTACGTC.

The chain carries TRBV28 and TRBJ1-5; tentatively, D is TRBD1 (5 bases). Germline V gene lookup returns CDR1 MDHEN and CDR2 SYDVKM. This CDR3 has 15 residues. Deletions cut 7 bases from V and 3 bases from J, with 16 bases between. In DNA, the CDR3 is TGTGCCAGCATGAAGTCGGGGGGGAACAATCAGCCCCAGCATTTT. It is translated as CASMKSGGNNQPQHF.

The chain couples TRBV13 to TRBJ1-3; D may be TRBD1 (6 bases). Trimming took 2 bases from V and 2 from J, leaving 13 bases between them. Per the germline V gene, CDR1 is PRHDT and CDR2 is FYEKMQ (reference sequence). The length of the CDR3 is 16 residues. The CDR3 DNA is TGTGCCAGCAGCTTAAACAGGGCGTATACTGGAAACACCATATATTTT. It translates to CASSLNRAYTGNTIYF.

The V call is TRBV5-1, the J call TRBJ1-2, with D possibly being TRBD1 (6 bases). This CDR3 contains 17 residues. Trimming took 2 bases from V and 2 from J, leaving 19 bases between them. Per germline, CDR1 SGHRS and CDR2 YFSETQ. The CDR3 loop reads CASSFTAQGNANYGYTF. DNA of the CDR3: TGCGCCAGCAGCTTTACAGCCCAGGGGAATGCCAACTATGGCTACACCTTC.

V and J are TRBV6-5 and TRBJ2-7, with TRBD2 identical over 9 bases. Germline V gene sequence: CDR1 MNHEY, CDR2 SVGAGI. CDR3 length: 15 residues. The V and J ends lost 6 bases and 3 bases, in that order; junction bases with no gene match: 9. The CDR3: CASSPTSGGDYEQYV. The DNA for the CDR3 is TGTGCCAGCAGCCCGACTAGCGGAGGGGACTACGAGCAGTACGTC.

The genes are TRBV3-1 (or the pseudogene TRBV3-2) and TRBJ2-5, with 10 nucleotides matching TRBD1. The CDR3 runs to 14 residues. V lost 4 bases, J lost 6 bases, and 5 bases stayed unmatched. Germline CDR1 is LGHDT and CDR2 is YNNKEL (reference sequence). The CDR3, as DNA: TGTGCCAGCAGCCCATGGGACAGGGGCCAGACCCAGTACTTC. This gives the protein CASSPWDRGQTQYF.

This clone was detected a few times. V is TRBV7-9 and J is TRBJ1-2; possibly TRBD1 for D (5 bases). Germline lookup yields CDR1 SEHNR and CDR2 FQNEAQ (reference sequence). Trimming left V 1 base short and J 4 bases short, with 10 bases between. The CDR3 spans 14 residues. Here the CDR3 DNA reads TGTGCCAGCAGCTTAGGTCAGGGAAGCTATGGCTACACCTTC. Its translation is CASSLGQGSYGYTF.

The J gene is TRBJ1-1, the V gene TRBV28; TRBD1 aligns across 7 bases. The V and J ends lost 8 bases and 0 bases, in that order; junction bases with no gene match: 6. Germline V gene data show CDR1 as MDHEN and CDR2 as SYDVKM. The CDR3 runs to 14 residues. CDR3 sequence reads: CASWRGGMNTEAFF. The CDR3 bases are TGTGCCAGCTGGCGAGGGGGCATGAACACTGAAGCTTTCTTT.

The chain has TRBV7-9 and TRBJ2-5; 10 positions agree with TRBD2. The CDR3 is 16 amino acids. Germline trimming cut 1 base from V and 5 bases from J; bases unmatched to any gene: 7. Per the germline V gene, CDR1 is SEHNR and CDR2 is FQNEAQ (reference sequence). CDR3 nucleotides: TGTGCCAGCAGCTTAGGAACTAGCGGGGTAGGGGAGACCCAGTACTTC. Residues: CASSLGTSGVGETQYF.